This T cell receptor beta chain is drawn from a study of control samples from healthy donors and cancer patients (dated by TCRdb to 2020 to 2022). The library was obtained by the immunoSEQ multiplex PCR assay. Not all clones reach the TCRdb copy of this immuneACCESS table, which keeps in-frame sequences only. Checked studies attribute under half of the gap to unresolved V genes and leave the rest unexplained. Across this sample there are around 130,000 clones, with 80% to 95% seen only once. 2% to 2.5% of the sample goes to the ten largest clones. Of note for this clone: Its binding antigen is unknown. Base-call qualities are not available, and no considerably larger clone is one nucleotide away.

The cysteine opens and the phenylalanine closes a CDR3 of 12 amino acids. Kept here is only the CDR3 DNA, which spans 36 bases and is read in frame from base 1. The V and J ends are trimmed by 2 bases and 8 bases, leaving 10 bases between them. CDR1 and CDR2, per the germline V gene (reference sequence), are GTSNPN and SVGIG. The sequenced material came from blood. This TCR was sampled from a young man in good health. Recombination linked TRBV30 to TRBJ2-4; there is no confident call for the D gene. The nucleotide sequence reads TGTGCCTGGAGTACCGACGGAGACATTCAGTACTTC. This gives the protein CAWSTDGDIQYF. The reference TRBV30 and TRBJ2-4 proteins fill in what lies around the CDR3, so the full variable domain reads SQTIHQWPATLVQPVGSPLSLECTVEGTSNPNLYWYRQAAGRGLQLLFYSVGIGQISSEVPQNLSASRPQDRQFILSSKKLLLSDSGFYLCAWSTDGDIQYFGAGTRLSVL.